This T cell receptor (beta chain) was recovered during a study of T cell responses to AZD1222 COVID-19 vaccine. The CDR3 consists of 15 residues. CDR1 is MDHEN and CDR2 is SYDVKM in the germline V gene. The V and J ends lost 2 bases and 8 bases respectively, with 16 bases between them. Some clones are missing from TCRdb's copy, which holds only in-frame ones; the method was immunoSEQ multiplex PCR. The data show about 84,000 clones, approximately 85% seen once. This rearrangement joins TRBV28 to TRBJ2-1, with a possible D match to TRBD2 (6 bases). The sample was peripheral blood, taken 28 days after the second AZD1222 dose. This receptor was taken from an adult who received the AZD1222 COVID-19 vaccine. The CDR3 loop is CASSLPGTPDHEQFF. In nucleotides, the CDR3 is TGTGCCAGCAGTTTACCCGGGACTCCGGACCATGAGCAGTTCTTC.